This T cell receptor beta chain was found in a study of low-dose radiotherapy and immunotherapy resistance in tumors. Primers targeting TRAV and TRBV primed first-strand cDNA, covering alpha and beta chains. Both a constant-region primer and a V-primer adapter served to amplify TCRs across roughly 22 PCR cycles. MiXCR, run by TCRdb on the reads, gives a single entry per CDR3 protein. The sample lists 80,000 to 95,000 distinct CDR3 sequences; 9.4% were seen once. Time point: before trial treatment. Treatment of the donors consisted of nivolumab and ipilimumab (plus aspirin, low-dose cyclophosphamide and low-dose radiotherapy). As a condition of eligibility, patients had advanced solid tumors lacking tumor-infiltrating lymphocytes. J was trimmed by 3 bases and V by 10 bases; bases with no gene match: 12. This CDR3 spans 15 amino acids. Germline V gene sequence: CDR1 MDHEN, CDR2 SYDVKM. This clonotype was picked up many times.

The material sequenced was PBMCs, taken before treatment. The origin of this receptor is a male donor with prostate cancer. The V and J genes are TRBV28 and TRBJ1-5; TRBD1 agrees at 7 bases. CDR3 protein: CANSPRGIDNQPQHF. The CDR3 bases are TGTGCCAACTCGCCCAGGGGGATTGACAATCAGCCCCAGCATTTT. Variable domain in full (rest from reference TRBV28 and TRBJ1-5): DVKVTQSSRYLVKRTGEKVFLECVQDMDHENMFWYRQDPGLGLRLIYFSYDVKMKEKGDIPEGYSVSREKKERFSLILESASTNQTSMYLCANSPRGIDNQPQHFGDGTRLSIL.